The 18 T cell receptor beta chains given below trace back to one sample, sequenced in a study of shared clonotypes between healthy human individuals. Method: immunoSEQ multiplex PCR; TCRdb's copy keeps in-frame clones and lacks some. The table includes about half a million clones, approximately 85% detected once. Sequencing input: PBMCs. The receptors were gathered from a woman in her thirties or forties in good health. Some clones in this sample may be carry-over from other donors' samples.

The J gene is TRBJ2-5, the V gene TRBV9; no clear D gene. The germline V and J ends were trimmed by 0 bases and 0 bases, with 3 bases remaining between them. The CDR3 is made up of 13 amino acids. The germline gives CDR1 SGDLS, CDR2 YYNGEE. CDR3 amino acids: CASSVADQETQYF. As DNA, the CDR3 is TGTGCCAGCAGCGTAGCGGACCAAGAGACCCAGTACTTC.

This chain joins TRBV7-8 and TRBJ2-1; D unclear. This CDR3 is 13 amino acids long. Germline CDR1 and CDR2: SGHVS and FQNEAQ. The V gene lost 7 bases and the J gene lost 5 bases, with 12 bases spanning the gap. The CDR3 bases are TGTGCCAGCACCCAGCAGCGAAACAATGAGCAGTTCTTC. Translation: CASTQQRNNEQFF.

This rearrangement joins TRBV7-4 to TRBJ1-3, with no clear D. Germline values: CDR1 SGHVT, CDR2 SQSDAQ. CDR3 length equals 16 residues. The V end lost 0 bases, the J end lost 2 bases, and 11 bases lay between the germline ends. The CDR3: CASSLAGRTAGNTIYF. The CDR3 nucleotides read TGTGCCAGCAGCTTAGCCGGCAGGACGGCTGGAAACACCATATATTTT.

J is TRBJ2-3 and V is TRBV5-5; D gene unclear. The V gene lost 0 bases and the J gene lost 6 bases, with 5 bases spanning the gap. Per germline, CDR1 SGHKS and CDR2 YYEKEE (reference sequence). CDR3 length: 12 amino acids. The CDR3 nucleotides read TGTGCCAGCAGCTTGGCCCGGGATACGCAGTATTTT. This codes for CASSLARDTQYF.

The V and J genes are TRBV19 and TRBJ1-2, with a weak D call TRBD1 (6 bases). Trimming pared 7 bases from V and 7 bases from J, leaving 16 bases between. This CDR3 comprises 13 residues. Per the germline V gene, CDR1 is LNHDA and CDR2 is SQIVND (reference sequence). CDR3: CASTPTGRGGYTF. The CDR3 DNA reads TGTGCCAGTACCCCAACAGGGAGGGGTGGCTACACCTTC.

This clone was counted at least ten times. The chain is built from TRBV19 and TRBJ2-1; the match to TRBD2 covers 8 bases. The CDR3 length is 14 residues. The V and J ends lost 7 bases and 7 bases, in that order; junction bases with no gene match: 9. Looked up from germline, CDR1 is LNHDA and CDR2 is SQIVND (reference sequence). CDR3 in amino acids: CASKLAVQTNEQFF. CDR3 sequence (DNA): TGTGCCAGTAAACTAGCGGTACAGACGAATGAGCAGTTCTTC. Together with reference TRBV19 and TRBJ2-1, the CDR3 gives the full variable domain: DGGITQSPKYLFRKEGQNVTLSCEQNLNHDAMYWYRQDPGQGLRLIYYSQIVNDFQKGDIAEGYSVSREKKESFPLTVTSAQKNPTAFYLCASKLAVQTNEQFFGPGTRLTVL.

The chain couples TRBV7-2 to TRBJ2-7, with 9 bases identical to TRBD2. CDR3 length equals 14 residues. The V gene end was trimmed by 6 bases and the J gene end by 1 base; junction bases not matched to a gene: 4. Germline lookup yields CDR1 SGHTA and CDR2 FQGNSA. The CDR3 DNA follows: TGTGCCAGCAGGTATAGCGGGAGTTCCTACGAGCAGTACTTC. It translates to CASRYSGSSYEQYF.

The chain employs TRBV18 and TRBJ2-3; D uncertain. Deletions cut 2 bases from V and 0 bases from J, with 6 bases between. Germline V lookup: CDR1 KGHSH, CDR2 LQKENI. The CDR3 has 14 amino acids. The CDR3 protein is CASSPVQSTDTQYF. In nucleotides, the CDR3 is TGTGCCAGCTCACCAGTGCAGAGCACAGATACGCAGTATTTT.

This clone was detected a few times. The chain couples TRBV30 to TRBJ2-1; D is possibly TRBD2 (6 bases). The CDR3 length is 13 residues. Trimming took 0 bases from V and 6 from J, leaving 9 bases between them. In germline, CDR1 is GTSNPN, CDR2 SVGIG (reference sequence). The CDR3, as DNA: TGTGCCTGGAGTGTGGAGGGAATCAATGAGCAGTTCTTC. Its translation is CAWSVEGINEQFF.

With regard to this clone: A much larger clone sits a single nucleotide away, making a read error possible. The V gene is TRBV7-6, the J gene TRBJ2-2, with 11 bases lining up with TRBD2. CDR3 length: 14 amino acids. Germline trimming cut 4 bases from V and 7 bases from J; bases unmatched to any gene: 2. Germline V gene lookup returns CDR1 SGHVS and CDR2 FNYEAQ. This chain's CDR3 is CASSSGLAVGELFF. CDR3 nucleotides: TGTGCCAGCAGCTCGGGACTAGCGGTCGGGGAGCTGTTTTTT.

The chain links TRBV27 to TRBJ2-7; no definite D call. Germline CDR1 is MNHEY and CDR2 is SMNVEV (reference sequence). This CDR3 has 14 residues. The V and J ends lost 6 bases and 2 bases respectively, with 14 bases between them. CDR3 in DNA: TGTGCCAGCAGGGCCAGAGCAAGGACCTACGAGCAGTACTTC. This encodes CASRARARTYEQYF.

V gene TRBV28 combines with J gene TRBJ2-7; no reliable D call. Trimming pared 1 base from V and 1 base from J, leaving 8 bases between. The CDR3 is 14 residues long. Germline lookup yields CDR1 MDHEN and CDR2 SYDVKM. The CDR3 protein is CASSLYPESYEQYF. DNA of the CDR3: TGTGCCAGCAGTTTATACCCGGAATCCTACGAGCAGTACTTC.

The chain couples TRBV7-3 to TRBJ2-2, with a weak D call TRBD1 (5 bases). The CDR3 covers 16 residues. Trimming shortened V by 4 bases and J by 5 bases, and 17 bases separated the two germline ends. Germline V lookup: CDR1 SGHTA, CDR2 FQGTGA. The CDR3 sequence: CASSSRGGVPTGELFF. As DNA, the CDR3 is TGTGCCAGCAGCTCTAGGGGTGGAGTACCGACCGGGGAGCTGTTTTTT.

V is TRBV28 and J is TRBJ2-7; 10 bases match TRBD2. The V gene end was trimmed by 5 bases and the J gene end by 2 bases; junction bases not matched to a gene: 3. CDR3 length equals 14 residues. Germline V gene sequence: CDR1 MDHEN, CDR2 SYDVKM. For the CDR3, the DNA is TGTGCCAGCAGTACCGGGACTAGCGCCTACGAGCAGTACTTC. This gives the protein CASSTGTSAYEQYF.

This clone was counted a single time. This chain joins TRBV6-5 and TRBJ2-4; 7 bases align to TRBD1. This CDR3 has 15 amino acids. Trimming cost V 6 bases and J 4 bases; bases outside gene matches: 9. CDR1 MNHEY and CDR2 SVGAGI come from the germline V gene. This chain's CDR3 is CASSKTGMGKNIQYF. The CDR3 nucleotides are TGTGCCAGCAGCAAGACAGGGATGGGGAAAAACATTCAGTACTTC.

The chain recombines TRBV7-2 with TRBJ2-5, with unresolved D. The germline V gene has CDR1 SGHTA and CDR2 FQGNSA. Trimming removed 1 base at V and 2 bases at J, with 8 bases between. This CDR3 comprises 14 residues. The CDR3: CASSLGWQQETQYF. CDR3 sequence (DNA): TGTGCCAGCAGCTTAGGTTGGCAGCAAGAGACCCAGTACTTC.

The gene calls are TRBV7-3 and TRBJ2-7; D may correspond to TRBD1 or TRBD2 (5 bases each). This CDR3 spans 14 amino acids. Trimming shortened V by 5 bases and J by 6 bases, and 17 bases separated the two germline ends. Per germline, CDR1 SGHTA and CDR2 FQGTGA. CDR3 coding DNA: TGTGCCAGCAGCGCGACGGGGCCGGTCTCCGAGCAGTACTTC. It translates to CASSATGPVSEQYF.

This clone was seen only a few times. J is TRBJ2-2 and V is TRBV2, with no clear D. CDR3 size: 12 residues. Germline CDR1 is SNHLY and CDR2 is FYNNEI. Between the trimmed V and J ends, which lost 7 bases and 6 bases, there was a span of 9 bases. In DNA, the CDR3 is TGTGCCAGCACTTTAGCCGCCGGGGAGCTGTTTTTT. Translating it yields CASTLAAGELFF.